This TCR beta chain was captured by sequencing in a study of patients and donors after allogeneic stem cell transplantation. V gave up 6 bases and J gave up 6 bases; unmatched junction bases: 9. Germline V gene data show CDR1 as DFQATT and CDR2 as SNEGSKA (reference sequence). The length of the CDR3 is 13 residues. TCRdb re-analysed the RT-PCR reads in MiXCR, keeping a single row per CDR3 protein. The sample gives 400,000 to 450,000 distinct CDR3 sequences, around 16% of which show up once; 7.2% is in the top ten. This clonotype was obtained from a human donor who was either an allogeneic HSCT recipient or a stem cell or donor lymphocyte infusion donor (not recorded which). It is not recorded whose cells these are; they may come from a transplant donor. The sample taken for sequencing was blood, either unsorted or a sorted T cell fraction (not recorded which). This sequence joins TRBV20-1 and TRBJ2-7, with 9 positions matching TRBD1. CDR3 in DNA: TGCAGTGCCACCCCGGGACAGGGTGGCGAGCAGTACTTC. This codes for CSATPGQGGEQYF.